Presented here are 20 T cell receptor beta chains from one specimen sequenced in a study of blood T cell repertoires in COVID-19. Using immunoSEQ multiplex PCR, the repertoire was profiled, and TCRdb retains in-frame clones only, with some absent. The sample lists almost 400,000 clones; about 89% were seen once. The sample comprised peripheral blood. The receptors derive from a woman aged 60-75 years with COVID-19, enrolled during active disease.

The genes are TRBV6-5 and TRBJ2-7; possible D gene TRBD1, 6 bases. The V end was cut by 4 bases, the J end by 5 bases, with 18 bases between. The CDR3 sequence is 15 residues long. The germline V gene encodes CDR1 MNHEY and CDR2 SVGAGI. In nucleotides, the CDR3 is TGTGCCAGCAGTTCTGCGGACAGACCGTCTCACGAGCAGTACTTC. Its protein is CASSSADRPSHEQYF.

The V gene is TRBV5-4, the J gene TRBJ1-4, with D tentatively TRBD1 (5 bases). Trimming removed 4 bases at V and 10 bases at J, with 17 bases between. Germline lookup yields CDR1 SGHNT and CDR2 YYREEE (reference sequence). This CDR3 has 14 amino acids. The CDR3 is CASSPGVSQGKLFF. CDR3 in DNA: TGTGCCAGCAGCCCGGGGGTGTCCCAGGGAAAACTGTTTTTT.

The chain combines TRBV7-9 with TRBJ1-1; D is possibly TRBD1 (6 bases). Per the germline V gene, CDR1 is SEHNR and CDR2 is FQNEAQ (reference sequence). The germline V and J ends were trimmed by 5 bases and 3 bases, with 16 bases remaining between them. The CDR3 has 15 amino acids. CDR3 nucleotides: TGTGCCAGCAGCCTCCGGCAGACAGGTCACACTGAAGCTTTCTTT. Translation: CASSLRQTGHTEAFF.

The chain combines TRBV5-1 with TRBJ1-6; maybe TRBD1 (6 bases). V was cut by 1 base and J by 10 bases, with 18 bases left in between. This CDR3 has 16 amino acids. CDR1 SGHRS and CDR2 YFSETQ come from the germline V gene. The CDR3 loop reads CASSLSRGSGLSPLHF. The CDR3 nucleotides read TGCGCCAGCAGCTTGAGCAGGGGCTCGGGCTTGTCACCCCTCCACTTT.

This chain uses TRBV19 with TRBJ1-6; 9 bases match TRBD1. The junction had 3 bases not matched to a gene; V was cut back by 5 bases and J by 7 bases. Germline values: CDR1 LNHDA, CDR2 SQIVND (reference sequence). This CDR3 has 14 amino acids. As DNA, the CDR3 is TGTGCCAGTAGTCCCGGGACAGGGAATTCACCCCTCCACTTT. Protein sequence: CASSPGTGNSPLHF.

The chain has TRBV18 and TRBJ2-3, with 10 positions matching TRBD1. The CDR3 consists of 16 residues. V lost 5 bases, J lost 7 bases, and 12 bases stayed unmatched. Germline values: CDR1 KGHSH, CDR2 LQKENI. CDR3 DNA: TGTGCCAGCTCATCCGGACAGGGGGGTACGGTATATACGCAGTATTTT. As protein: CASSSGQGGTVYTQYF.

The chain is built from TRBV14 and TRBJ2-3, with 10 bases lining up with TRBD1. The CDR3 has 15 residues. The J segment lost 3 bases and the V segment lost 4 bases, leaving 4 bases of the junction unmatched. From germline, CDR1 is SGHDN and CDR2 FVKESK. Written as DNA, the CDR3 is TGTGCCAGCAGCCGACAGGGGGCAAAGACAGATACGCAGTATTTT. Encoded protein: CASSRQGAKTDTQYF. Full variable domain (remainder filled in from reference TRBV14 and TRBJ2-3): EAGVTQFPSHSVIEKGQTVTLRCDPISGHDNLYWYRRVMGKEIKFLLHFVKESKQDESGMPNNRFLAERTGGTYSTLKVQPAELEDSGVYFCASSRQGAKTDTQYFGPGTRLTVL.

The rearrangement uses TRBV28 and TRBJ1-3, with D maybe TRBD1 (5 bases). Germline CDR1 MDHEN, CDR2 SYDVKM. The CDR3 spans 15 residues. V was shortened by 7 bases and J by 6 bases, with 19 bases between the two germline ends. This chain's CDR3 is CASTLGSGGINTIYF. CDR3 nucleotide sequence: TGTGCCAGCACCCTCGGAAGCGGGGGTATAAACACCATATATTTT. Supplemented by reference TRBV28 and TRBJ1-3, the full variable domain reads DVKVTQSSRYLVKRTGEKVFLECVQDMDHENMFWYRQDPGLGLRLIYFSYDVKMKEKGDIPEGYSVSREKKERFSLILESASTNQTSMYLCASTLGSGGINTIYFGEGSWLTVV.

This clone has just one count. The chain uses TRBV7-7 and TRBJ2-3; 9 bases align to TRBD2. The CDR3 contains 15 residues. CDR1 and CDR2 from the germline V gene are SSHAT and FNYEAQ (reference sequence). The V segment lost 4 bases and the J segment 3 bases; nucleotides outside the gene matches: 5. The CDR3 coding sequence is TGTGCCAGCAGCTCTGGCGGGGGGGGGACAGATACGCAGTATTTT. Translated, it gives CASSSGGGGTDTQYF.

The sample holds one count of this clone. The V call is TRBV18, the J call TRBJ2-5; the D gene is possibly TRBD1 (5 bases). Trimming took off 3 bases at V and 0 bases at J, with 14 bases between the two ends. The CDR3 loop spans 16 amino acids. Germline loops: CDR1 KGHSH, CDR2 LQKENI. The CDR3 sequence is CASSPGLRSYQETQYF. CDR3 bases: TGTGCCAGCTCACCGGGGCTTCGTTCGTACCAAGAGACCCAGTACTTC.

V gene TRBV5-8 combines with J gene TRBJ2-5, with a possible D match to TRBD2 (6 bases). Trimming stripped 0 bases from V and 3 bases from J, with 9 bases between. This CDR3 contains 14 residues. Per germline, CDR1 SGHTS and CDR2 YDEGEE. The CDR3 nucleotides are TGTGCCAGCAGCTTGGAACTAGCAGAAGAGACCCAGTACTTC. This sequence encodes CASSLELAEETQYF.

This chain joins TRBV9 and TRBJ2-3; TRBD2 matches 8 bases. CDR3 length equals 15 residues. Germline loops: CDR1 SGDLS, CDR2 YYNGEE. After removal of 3 bases from V and 7 bases from J, the junction contained 10 bases not matched to a gene. CDR3 amino acids: CASSAVGSGENTQYF. The CDR3 DNA reads as TGTGCCAGCAGCGCCGTCGGTAGCGGGGAAAATACGCAGTATTTT.

The gene calls are TRBV30 and TRBJ1-2; a weak D match, TRBD1 (6 bases). Between the trimmed V and J ends, which lost 1 base and 0 bases, there was a span of 6 bases. CDR3 size: 13 residues. Germline CDR1 GTSNPN, CDR2 SVGIG (reference sequence). The CDR3 reads CAWSEGANYGYTF. The CDR3 DNA is TGTGCCTGGAGTGAGGGGGCTAACTATGGCTACACCTTC.

The chain uses TRBV19 and TRBJ1-1; D not certain. CDR3 length equals 12 residues. Trimming took 2 bases from V and 3 from J, leaving 4 bases between them. Per germline, CDR1 LNHDA and CDR2 SQIVND (reference sequence). CDR3 sequence: CASSIRDTEAFF. In nucleotides, the CDR3 is TGTGCCAGTAGTATAAGAGACACTGAAGCTTTCTTT.

V and J are TRBV9 and TRBJ2-5, with TRBD2 matching over 7 bases. V shed 0 bases, J shed 1 base, and the junction held 6 bases outside the gene matches. The CDR3 contains 16 residues. Germline V gene data show CDR1 as SGDLS and CDR2 as YYNGEE. The CDR3 reads CASSVGASGPQETQYF. The CDR3 nucleotides read TGTGCCAGCAGCGTAGGGGCTAGCGGACCCCAAGAGACCCAGTACTTC.

J is TRBJ1-5 and V is TRBV28; the D is unclear. The ends were cut back, 5 bases at V and 3 bases at J, with 5 bases in the middle. The CDR3 is 12 amino acids. CDR1 is MDHEN, CDR2 SYDVKM, per germline. CDR3 loop: CASSRLNQPQHF. As DNA, the CDR3 is TGTGCCAGCAGTAGACTCAATCAGCCCCAGCATTTT.

This CDR3 is CARSSLYPTSGGAIETQYF. Written as DNA, the CDR3 is TGTGCCAGAAGCTCCCTTTACCCGACTAGCGGGGGGGCCATTGAGACCCAGTACTTC. This chain connects TRBV5-3 to TRBJ2-5; 14 bases are shared with TRBD2. TRBV5-3 is annotated as an ORF whose role is uncertain. Unmatched junction bases numbered 15, after V lost 3 bases and J lost 5 bases. The CDR3 spans 19 residues.

V gene TRBV29-1 combines with J gene TRBJ1-2; D might be TRBD1 (5 bases). Trimming left V 7 bases short and J 3 bases short, with 12 bases between. From germline, CDR1 is SQVTM and CDR2 ANQGSEA. This CDR3 contains 12 residues. Written as DNA, the CDR3 is TGCAGCGCCGCTGACAGAGACTATGGCTACACCTTC. This gives the protein CSAADRDYGYTF. Full variable domain (remainder filled in from reference TRBV29-1 and TRBJ1-2): SAVISQKPSRDICQRGTSLTIQCQVDSQVTMMFWYRQQPGQSLTLIATANQGSEATYESGFVIDKFPISRPNLTFSTLTVSNMSPEDSSIYLCSAADRDYGYTFGSGTRLTVV.

CDR3 DNA sequence: TGTGCCAGCAGCTTAGACTACCGTTATAGCAATCAGCCCCAGCATTTT. Translating it yields CASSLDYRYSNQPQHF. The V gene is TRBV7-8, the J gene TRBJ1-5; D gene unclear. Germline-derived CDR1 and CDR2 are SGHVS and FQNEAQ. The CDR3 spans 16 residues. V shed 1 base and J shed 0 bases, with 10 bases lying between them.

The sample holds one count of this clone. V is TRBV5-8 and J is TRBJ1-2; a possible D gene is TRBD1 (6 bases). V was clipped by 0 bases and J by 7 bases, with 10 bases between them. The CDR3 spans 13 residues. CDR1 and CDR2 from the germline V gene are SGHTS and YDEGEE. CDR3 in amino acids: CASSLVAGAGYTF. CDR3 nucleotides: TGTGCCAGCAGCTTGGTAGCGGGGGCTGGCTACACCTTC.